The 14 T cell receptor beta chains below all came from one sample that was sequenced in a study of blood T cell repertoires in COVID-19. Produced via immunoSEQ multiplex PCR; TCRdb's table is partial and in-frame only. The sample lists 200,000 to 300,000 clones; about 88% were seen once. The sequenced sample consisted of peripheral blood. Receptor source: a man between 60 and 75 years old who had recovered from COVID-19.

This clone has just a few counts. The J gene is TRBJ2-1, the V gene TRBV5-1; 9 bases align to TRBD2. This CDR3 has 15 amino acids. Trimming cost V 2 bases and J 5 bases; bases outside gene matches: 5. The germline V gene has CDR1 SGHRS and CDR2 YFSETQ. This CDR3 is CASSFSAGGHNEQFF. The CDR3 DNA is TGCGCCAGCAGCTTTTCGGCGGGGGGGCACAATGAGCAGTTCTTC.

The V gene is TRBV4-1, the J gene TRBJ1-1, with 10 bases identical to TRBD1. The J segment lost 1 base and the V segment lost 5 bases, leaving 10 bases of the junction unmatched. The CDR3 runs 17 residues. Germline loops: CDR1 MGHRA, CDR2 YSYEKL. The chain's CDR3 is CASSIRQGATGNTEAFF. For the CDR3, the DNA is TGCGCCAGCAGCATCCGACAGGGGGCAACGGGGAACACTGAAGCTTTCTTT.

The rearrangement uses TRBV6-2 or TRBV6-3 and TRBJ2-3; TRBD2 aligns across 10 bases. V gave up 3 bases and J gave up 1 base; unmatched junction bases: 1. This CDR3 region has 15 residues. In germline, CDR1 is MNHEY, CDR2 SVGEGT. The CDR3 DNA is TGTGCCAGCAGTTATCTAGCGGGGGGCACAGATACGCAGTATTTT. Translating it yields CASSYLAGGTDTQYF.

This clone appeared a few times. The genes are TRBV10-1 and TRBJ2-7; no reliable D call. V was clipped by 0 bases and J by 11 bases, with 11 bases between them. This CDR3 is built from 12 residues. Germline CDR1 reads WNHNN; CDR2 reads SYGVQD (reference sequence). This CDR3 reads CASSESTRFEYF. The CDR3 DNA follows: TGCGCCAGCAGTGAGTCGACAAGGTTTGAGTACTTC.

J is TRBJ2-7 and V is TRBV3-1 (or the pseudogene TRBV3-2), with TRBD2 as a possible D gene (5 bases). Germline CDR1 is LGHDT and CDR2 is YNNKEL (reference sequence). V was clipped by 3 bases and J by 4 bases, with 16 bases between them. The CDR3 extends over 15 amino acids. CDR3 sequence reads: CASSHDRGYLYEQYF. The CDR3, as DNA: TGTGCCAGCAGCCATGATCGAGGGTACCTGTACGAGCAGTACTTC.

The chain uses TRBV18 and TRBJ2-7, with D tentatively TRBD1 (7 bases). Germline values: CDR1 KGHSH, CDR2 LQKENI. The CDR3 runs to 14 residues. Trimming removed 4 bases at V and 5 bases at J, with 15 bases between. The CDR3, as DNA: TGTGCCAGCTCACAAGATCAGGGGGGCAACGAGCAGTACTTC. Its protein is CASSQDQGGNEQYF.

This clone has a single count. V gene TRBV9 combines with J gene TRBJ2-2; perhaps TRBD1 as D (6 bases). The CDR3 sequence is 16 residues long. The V end lost 4 bases, the J end lost 1 base, and 14 bases lay between the germline ends. CDR1 SGDLS and CDR2 YYNGEE come from the germline V gene. CDR3 protein: CASSSPRGMNTGELFF. CDR3 DNA sequence: TGTGCCAGCAGCTCTCCCAGGGGAATGAACACCGGGGAGCTGTTTTTT.

This clone has only a few counts. The chain couples TRBV30 to TRBJ2-4; D remains ambiguous. CDR3 size: 13 residues. Trimming left V 4 bases short and J 0 bases short, with 7 bases between. CDR1 GTSNPN and CDR2 SVGIG come from the germline V gene (reference sequence). CDR3 in amino acids: CAWTHLAKNIQYF. In nucleotides, the CDR3 is TGTGCCTGGACACATCTAGCCAAAAACATTCAGTACTTC.

This chain uses TRBV9 with TRBJ1-4, with a tentative D call TRBD1 (5 bases). The CDR3 contains 16 residues. With 0 bases removed from V and 6 bases from J, the gap between germline ends came to 15 bases. Looked up from germline, CDR1 is SGDLS and CDR2 is YYNGEE. The CDR3 reads CASSVAAGGRDEKLFF. In DNA form, the CDR3 reads TGTGCCAGCAGCGTAGCTGCGGGGGGTCGGGATGAAAAACTGTTTTTT.

This chain uses TRBV7-6 with TRBJ1-1; D is unresolved. Per the germline V gene, CDR1 is SGHVS and CDR2 is FNYEAQ. This CDR3 is 15 amino acids long. The germline V and J ends were trimmed by 1 base and 1 base, with 10 bases remaining between them. The CDR3 DNA reads as TGTGCCAGCAGCTTAGGTGTCGCGGCGAACACTGAAGCTTTCTTT. Protein product: CASSLGVAANTEAFF.

This clone was seen just once. V usage is TRBV25-1 and J usage is TRBJ2-7, with D possibly being TRBD2 (6 bases). V lost 8 bases and J lost 7, with 12 bases in between. The germline V gene encodes CDR1 MGHDK and CDR2 SYGVNS. The CDR3 spans 11 residues. The CDR3 protein is CASETRGEQYF. CDR3 bases: TGTGCCAGCGAGACTAGAGGGGAGCAGTACTTC.

This chain connects TRBV7-9 to TRBJ1-5, with TRBD1 identical over 9 bases. The CDR3 consists of 14 residues. The germline CDR1 and CDR2 sequences are SEHNR and FQNEAQ (reference sequence). J was trimmed by 5 bases and V by 4 bases; bases with no gene match: 3. The chain's CDR3 is CASSSTGGHQPQHF. The DNA of the CDR3 is TGTGCCAGCAGCTCAACAGGGGGCCATCAGCCCCAGCATTTT.

This clone was recorded only once. This chain connects TRBV15 to TRBJ2-7; the match to TRBD2 covers 11 bases. Per the germline V gene, CDR1 is LNHNV and CDR2 is YYDKDF (reference sequence). This CDR3 comprises 14 residues. V shed 4 bases, J shed 3 bases, and the junction held 2 bases outside the gene matches. In nucleotides, the CDR3 is TGTGCCACCAGCATAGCGGGGGGGCTCTACGAGCAGTACTTC. Its protein product is CATSIAGGLYEQYF.

CDR3 DNA sequence: TGTGCCAGCAGCCCCGACAGGGGCGGCTACACCTTC. It translates to CASSPDRGGYTF. The rearrangement links TRBV3-1 (or the pseudogene TRBV3-2) to TRBJ1-2; 8 bases are a match to TRBD1. The CDR3 loop spans 12 amino acids. Germline V CDR1 and CDR2: LGHDT, YNNKEL (reference sequence). With V trimmed by 4 bases and J by 8 bases, 3 bases remained unmatched.